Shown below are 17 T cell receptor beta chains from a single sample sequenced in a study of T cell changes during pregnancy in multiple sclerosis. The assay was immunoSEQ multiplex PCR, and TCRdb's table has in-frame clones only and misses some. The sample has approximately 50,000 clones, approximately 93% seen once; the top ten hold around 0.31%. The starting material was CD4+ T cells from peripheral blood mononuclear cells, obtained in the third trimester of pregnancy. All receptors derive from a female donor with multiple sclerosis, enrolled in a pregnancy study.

The CDR3 sequence is CASSLRASGQETQYF. The DNA of the CDR3 is TGTGCCAGCAGCTTACGGGCGAGCGGCCAAGAGACCCAGTACTTC. The chain employs TRBV7-8 and TRBJ2-5; D possibly corresponds to TRBD2 (5 bases). The ends were cut back, 2 bases at V and 1 base at J, with 11 bases in the middle. Germline V gene data show CDR1 as SGHVS and CDR2 as FQNEAQ. The CDR3 totals 15 residues.

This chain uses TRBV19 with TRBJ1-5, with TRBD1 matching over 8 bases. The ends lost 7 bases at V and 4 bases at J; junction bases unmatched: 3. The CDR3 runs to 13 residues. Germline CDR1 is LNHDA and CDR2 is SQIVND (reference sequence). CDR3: CASKRTGNQPQHF. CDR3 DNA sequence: TGTGCCAGTAAAAGGACAGGGAATCAGCCCCAGCATTTT.

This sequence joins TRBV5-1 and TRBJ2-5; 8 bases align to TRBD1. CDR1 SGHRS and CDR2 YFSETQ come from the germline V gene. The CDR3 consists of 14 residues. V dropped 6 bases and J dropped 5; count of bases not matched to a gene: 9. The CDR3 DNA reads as TGCGCCAGCACCCCCCAGGGGGCGTTGGAGACCCAGTACTTC. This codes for CASTPQGALETQYF.

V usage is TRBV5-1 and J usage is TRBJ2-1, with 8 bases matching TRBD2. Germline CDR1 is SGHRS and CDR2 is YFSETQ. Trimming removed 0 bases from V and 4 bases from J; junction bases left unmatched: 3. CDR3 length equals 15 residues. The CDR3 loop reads CASSLELADYNEQFF. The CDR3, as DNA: TGCGCCAGCAGCTTGGAACTAGCGGATTACAATGAGCAGTTCTTC.

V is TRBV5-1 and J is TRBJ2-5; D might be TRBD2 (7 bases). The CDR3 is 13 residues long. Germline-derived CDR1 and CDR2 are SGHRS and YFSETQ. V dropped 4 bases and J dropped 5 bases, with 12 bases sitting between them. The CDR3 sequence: CASSPGGEETQYF. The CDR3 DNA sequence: TGCGCCAGCAGCCCGGGGGGCGAGGAGACCCAGTACTTC.

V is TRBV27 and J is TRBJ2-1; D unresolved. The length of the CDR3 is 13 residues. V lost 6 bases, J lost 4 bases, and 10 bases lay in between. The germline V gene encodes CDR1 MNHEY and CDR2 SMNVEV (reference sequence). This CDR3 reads CASRKIAYNEQFF. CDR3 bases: TGTGCCAGCAGGAAGATAGCTTACAATGAGCAGTTCTTC.

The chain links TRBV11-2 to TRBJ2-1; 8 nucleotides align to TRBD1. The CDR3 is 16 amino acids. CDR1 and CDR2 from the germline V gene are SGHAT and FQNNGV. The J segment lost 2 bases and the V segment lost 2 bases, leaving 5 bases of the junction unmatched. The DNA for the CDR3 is TGTGCCAGCAGCTTAAACGGACAGGGCACCTACAATGAGCAGTTCTTC. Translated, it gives CASSLNGQGTYNEQFF. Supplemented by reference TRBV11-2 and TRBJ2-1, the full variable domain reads EAGVAQSPRYKIIEKRQSVAFWCNPISGHATLYWYQQILGQGPKLLIQFQNNGVVDDSQLPKDRFSAERLKGVDSTLKIQPAKLEDSAVYLCASSLNGQGTYNEQFFGPGTRLTVL.

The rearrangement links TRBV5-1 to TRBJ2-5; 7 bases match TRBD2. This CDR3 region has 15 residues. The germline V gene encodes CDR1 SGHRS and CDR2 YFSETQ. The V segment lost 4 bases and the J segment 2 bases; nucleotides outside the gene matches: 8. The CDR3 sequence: CASSASGDPQETQYF. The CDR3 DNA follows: TGCGCCAGCAGCGCTAGCGGCGATCCGCAAGAGACCCAGTACTTC.

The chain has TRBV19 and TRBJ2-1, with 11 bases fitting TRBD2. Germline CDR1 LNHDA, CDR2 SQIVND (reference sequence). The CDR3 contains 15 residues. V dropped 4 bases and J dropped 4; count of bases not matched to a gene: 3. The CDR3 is CASSTSGGLYNEQFF. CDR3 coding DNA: TGTGCCAGTAGTACTAGCGGGGGGCTTTACAATGAGCAGTTCTTC. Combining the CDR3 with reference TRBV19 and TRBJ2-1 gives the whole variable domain DGGITQSPKYLFRKEGQNVTLSCEQNLNHDAMYWYRQDPGQGLRLIYYSQIVNDFQKGDIAEGYSVSREKKESFPLTVTSAQKNPTAFYLCASSTSGGLYNEQFFGPGTRLTVL.

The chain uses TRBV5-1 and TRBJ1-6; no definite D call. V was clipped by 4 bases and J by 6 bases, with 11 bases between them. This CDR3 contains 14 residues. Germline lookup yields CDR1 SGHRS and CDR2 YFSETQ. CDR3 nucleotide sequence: TGCGCCAGCAGCCCCGGGGATTTTAATTCACCCCTCCACTTT. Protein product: CASSPGDFNSPLHF.

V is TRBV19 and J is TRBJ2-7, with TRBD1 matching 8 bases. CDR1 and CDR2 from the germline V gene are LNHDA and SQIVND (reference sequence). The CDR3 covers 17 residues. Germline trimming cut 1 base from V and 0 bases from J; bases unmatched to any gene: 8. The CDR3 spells CASSIVARDRSSYEQYF. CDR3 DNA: TGTGCCAGTAGTATAGTTGCCCGGGACAGGAGCTCCTACGAGCAGTACTTC. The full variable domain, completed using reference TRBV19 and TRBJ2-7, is DGGITQSPKYLFRKEGQNVTLSCEQNLNHDAMYWYRQDPGQGLRLIYYSQIVNDFQKGDIAEGYSVSREKKESFPLTVTSAQKNPTAFYLCASSIVARDRSSYEQYFGPGTRLTVT.

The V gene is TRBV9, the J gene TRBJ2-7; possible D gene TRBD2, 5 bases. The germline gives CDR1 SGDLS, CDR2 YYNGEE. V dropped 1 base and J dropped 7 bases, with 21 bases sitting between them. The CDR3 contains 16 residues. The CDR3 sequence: CASSVNPRTASGEQYF. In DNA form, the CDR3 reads TGTGCCAGCAGCGTAAATCCCAGAACAGCATCGGGAGAGCAGTACTTC.

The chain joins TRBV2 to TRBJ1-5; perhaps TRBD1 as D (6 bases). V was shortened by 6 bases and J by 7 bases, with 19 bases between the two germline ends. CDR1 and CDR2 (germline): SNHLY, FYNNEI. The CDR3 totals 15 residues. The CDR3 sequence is CASSAGGALEQPQHF. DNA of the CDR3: TGTGCCAGCAGCGCCGGGGGGGCGTTGGAACAGCCCCAGCATTTT. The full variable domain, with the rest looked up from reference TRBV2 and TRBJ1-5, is EPEVTQTPSHQVTQMGQEVILRCVPISNHLYFYWYRQILGQKVEFLVSFYNNEISEKSEIFDDQFSVERPDGSNFTLKIRSTKLEDSAMYFCASSAGGALEQPQHFGDGTRLSIL.

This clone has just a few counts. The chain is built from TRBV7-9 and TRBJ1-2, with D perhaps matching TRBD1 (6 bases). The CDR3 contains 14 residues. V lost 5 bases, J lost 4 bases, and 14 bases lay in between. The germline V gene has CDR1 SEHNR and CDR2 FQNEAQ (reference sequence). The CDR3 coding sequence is TGTGCCAGCAGCATATGGGACACCGCCTATGGCTACACCTTC. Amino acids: CASSIWDTAYGYTF.

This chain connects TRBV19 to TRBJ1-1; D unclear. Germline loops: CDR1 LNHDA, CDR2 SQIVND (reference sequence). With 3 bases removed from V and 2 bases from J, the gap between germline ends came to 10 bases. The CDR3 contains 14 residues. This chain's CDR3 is CASSIGQTNTEAFF. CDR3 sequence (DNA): TGTGCCAGTAGTATTGGGCAGACCAACACTGAAGCTTTCTTT.

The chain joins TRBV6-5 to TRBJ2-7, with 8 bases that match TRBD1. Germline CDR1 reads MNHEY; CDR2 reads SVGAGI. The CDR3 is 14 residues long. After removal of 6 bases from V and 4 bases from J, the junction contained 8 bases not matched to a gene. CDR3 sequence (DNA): TGTGCCAGCAGATATAGGACAGGGAAGTACGAGCAGTACTTC. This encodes CASRYRTGKYEQYF.

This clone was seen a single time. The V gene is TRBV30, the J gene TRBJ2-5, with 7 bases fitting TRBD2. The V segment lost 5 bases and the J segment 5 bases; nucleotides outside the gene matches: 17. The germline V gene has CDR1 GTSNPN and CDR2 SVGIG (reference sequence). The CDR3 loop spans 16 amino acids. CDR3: CAWSSWGGGRRETQYF. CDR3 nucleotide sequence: TGTGCCTGGTCCTCGTGGGGCGGGGGAAGAAGGGAGACCCAGTACTTC.